This T cell receptor (beta chain) was captured by sequencing in a study of blood T cell repertoires in COVID-19. Overall study: From the United States, Italy and Spain came samples of acute and convalescent COVID-19. Sources were T cells, B-cell-depleted T cells, or PBMCs; the material itself was cDNA or gDNA.

The CDR3 length is 15 residues. The V gene's germline CDR1 is SGHRS and CDR2 YFSETQ. The V end was cut by 0 bases, the J end by 4 bases, with 12 bases between. Authors' methods: Reference gene primer amplification yielded estimated nucleated cell counts. Assay: immunoSEQ multiplex PCR; the TCRdb copy retains only in-frame clones and omits some. V, J and clone size are those of that table, while D and trimming were read from the DNA. This sample has about 120,000 clones, with roughly 91% found just once. Specimen: peripheral blood. The source is a human donor in a cohort sampled during active COVID-19. The chain links TRBV5-1 to TRBJ2-3, with D unclear. Here the CDR3 reads CASSLVLGSSDTQYF. The DNA of the CDR3 is TGCGCCAGCAGCTTGGTTCTGGGTAGCTCAGATACGCAGTATTTT.